A single sample gave rise to the 7 T cell receptor beta chains below, sequenced in a study of cytomegalovirus exposure and HLA in healthy donors. 60 Vbeta and 13 Jbeta primers were used in PCR. The method was immunoSEQ multiplex PCR; TCRdb's version includes in-frame clones alone and lacks a portion of them. This table holds 270,000 or so clones, around 90% found once. What was sequenced was PBMCs. These receptors came from a girl aged 2 to 9 in good health and CMV-seronegative.

CDR3 sequence: CASRGGLAGYEQYF. The CDR3 bases are TGTGCCAGCAGGGGGGGACTAGCGGGCTACGAGCAGTACTTC. The genes are TRBV28 and TRBJ2-5; TRBD2 aligns across 12 bases. The DNA end is more similar to TRBJ2-7, so the J call may be wrong. CDR1 is MDHEN and CDR2 is SYDVKM in the germline V gene. There are 14 residues in the CDR3.

The genes are TRBV12-5 and TRBJ2-1; 10 nucleotides match TRBD2. This CDR3 contains 17 residues. Unmatched junction bases numbered 8, after V lost 1 base and J lost 5 bases. CDR1 LGHNT and CDR2 FRNRAP come from the germline V gene. CDR3 bases: TGTGCTAGTGGTTTGGGACTCCTAGCGGGAGTAAACAATGAGCAGTTCTTC. Protein: CASGLGLLAGVNNEQFF.

V is TRBV27 and J is TRBJ1-1; 7 nucleotides line up with TRBD1. Germline values: CDR1 MNHEY, CDR2 SMNVEV (reference sequence). The CDR3 has 15 amino acids. The V and J ends lost 3 bases and 5 bases, in that order; junction bases with no gene match: 9. In DNA, the CDR3 is TGTGCCAGCAGTTTCAGTGAGGGGGCAAGGACTGAAGCTTTCTTT. Its translation is CASSFSEGARTEAFF.

The chain employs TRBV2 and TRBJ1-2, with D unresolved. Trimming stripped 7 bases from V and 5 bases from J, with 14 bases between. Germline CDR1 SNHLY, CDR2 FYNNEI. The CDR3 has 13 residues. The DNA for the CDR3 is TGTGCCAGCAAATTGGCAGGTTTATATGGCTACACCTTC. Encoded protein: CASKLAGLYGYTF.

The rearrangement joins TRBV10-3 to TRBJ2-7, with D maybe TRBD2 (6 bases). Trimming stripped 2 bases from V and 4 bases from J, with 9 bases between. There are 13 residues in the CDR3. Germline assignment: CDR1 ENHRY and CDR2 SYGVKD. The CDR3 sequence: CAISEMGGYEQYF. The CDR3 nucleotides read TGTGCCATCAGTGAGATGGGGGGATACGAGCAGTACTTC.

This chain joins TRBV7-8 and TRBJ1-1, with D possibly matching TRBD1 (6 bases). Per the germline V gene, CDR1 is SGHVS and CDR2 is FQNEAQ. There are 14 residues in the CDR3. The germline V and J ends were trimmed by 1 base and 1 base, with 7 bases remaining between them. The CDR3 sequence is CASSLVGGNTEAFF. CDR3 coding DNA: TGTGCCAGCAGCTTAGTAGGGGGGAACACTGAAGCTTTCTTT.

CDR3 amino acids: CASSGQAGTYEQYF. The CDR3 coding sequence is TGCGCCAGCAGCGGCCAGGCCGGAACCTACGAGCAGTACTTC. This chain links TRBV5-1 with TRBJ2-7; D gene uncertain. Germline V gene data show CDR1 as SGHRS and CDR2 as YFSETQ. This CDR3 contains 14 residues. V lost 4 bases and J lost 2, with 13 bases in between. The full variable domain, its missing parts supplied by reference TRBV5-1 and TRBJ2-7, is KAGVTQTPRYLIKTRGQQVTLSCSPISGHRSVSWYQQTPGQGLQFLFEYFSETQRNKGNFPGRFSGRQFSNSRSEMNVSTLELGDSALYLCASSGQAGTYEQYFGPGTRLTVT.